This T cell receptor beta chain was observed in a study of T cell repertoires in ileal Crohn's disease. Study-level results: Postoperative endoscopy occurred within one year, median roughly 7.1 months.

Only in-frame clones appear in the TCRdb table, and some are missing; sequencing was by immunoSEQ multiplex PCR. The top ten hold more than 6.5% of the sample, which has about 3,900 clones, more than 65% seen once. Concerning this clone: Its antigen remains unknown.

The time point here: neoterminal ileum biopsy at postoperative endoscopy, about 6 months after surgery. Patients were adults with ileal or ileocolonic Crohn's disease needing resection. This CDR3 spans 13 amino acids. Trimming took 6 bases from V and 10 from J; bases not matched to a gene: 5. Germline-derived CDR1 and CDR2 are GTSNPN and SVGIG (reference sequence). Specimen: ileal tissue. The source is an adult with Crohn's disease. The J gene is TRBJ2-5, the V gene TRBV30; 16 bases are a match to TRBD2. CDR3 DNA sequence: TGTGCCTGCCAGGGACTAGCGGGGGGGCACCAGTACTTC. It yields the protein CACQGLAGGHQYF.